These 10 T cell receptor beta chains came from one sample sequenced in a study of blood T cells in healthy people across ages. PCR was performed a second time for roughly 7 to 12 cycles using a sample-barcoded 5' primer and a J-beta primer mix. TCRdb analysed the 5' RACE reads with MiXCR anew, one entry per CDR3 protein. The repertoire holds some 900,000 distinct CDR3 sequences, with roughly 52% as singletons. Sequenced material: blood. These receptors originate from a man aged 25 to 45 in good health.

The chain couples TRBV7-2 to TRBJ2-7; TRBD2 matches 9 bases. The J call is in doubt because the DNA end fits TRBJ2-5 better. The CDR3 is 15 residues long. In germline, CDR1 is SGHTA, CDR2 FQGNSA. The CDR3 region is CASSYTGTSFETQYF. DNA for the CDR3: TGTGCCAGCAGTTATACCGGGACTAGCTTCGAGACCCAGTACTTC.

The CDR3 reads CASSQESSSEQFF. CDR3 nucleotides: TGTGCCAGCAGCCAAGAATCGAGCAGCGAGCAGTTCTTC. The J gene is TRBJ2-1, the V gene TRBV4-2, with D unresolved. V lost 0 bases and J lost 10, with 10 bases in between. The CDR3 has 13 amino acids. Germline lookup yields CDR1 LGHNA and CDR2 YNFKEQ.

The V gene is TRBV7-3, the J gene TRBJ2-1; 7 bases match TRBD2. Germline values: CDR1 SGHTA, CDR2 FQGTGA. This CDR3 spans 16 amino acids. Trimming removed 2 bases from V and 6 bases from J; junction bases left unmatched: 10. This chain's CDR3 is CASSLWGGEALNEQFF. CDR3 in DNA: TGTGCCAGCAGCTTATGGGGGGGGGAGGCCCTCAATGAGCAGTTCTTC. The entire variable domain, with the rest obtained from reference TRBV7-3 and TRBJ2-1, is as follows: GAGVSQTPSNKVTEKGKYVELRCDPISGHTALYWYRQSLGQGPEFLIYFQGTGAADDSGLPNDRFFAVRPEGSVSTLKIQRTERGDSAVYLCASSLWGGEALNEQFFGPGTRLTVL.

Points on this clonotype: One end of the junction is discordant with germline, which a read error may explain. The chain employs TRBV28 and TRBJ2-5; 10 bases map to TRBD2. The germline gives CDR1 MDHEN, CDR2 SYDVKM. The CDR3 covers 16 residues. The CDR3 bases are TGTGTCAGCAGCCGAATACTAGCGGGGAGGGGGGAGACCCAGTACTTC. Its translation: CVSSRILAGRGETQYF. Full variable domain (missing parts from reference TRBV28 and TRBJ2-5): DVKVTQSSRYLVKRTGEKVFLECVQDMDHENMFWYRQDPGLGLRLIYFSYDVKMKEKGDIPEGYSVSREKKERFSLILESASTNQTSMYLCVSSRILAGRGETQYFGPGTRLLVL.

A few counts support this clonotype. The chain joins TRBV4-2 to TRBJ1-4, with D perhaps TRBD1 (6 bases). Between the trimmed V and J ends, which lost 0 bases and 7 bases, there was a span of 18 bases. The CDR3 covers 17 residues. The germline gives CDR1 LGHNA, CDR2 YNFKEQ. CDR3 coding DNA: TGTGCCAGCAGCCAAGACCAATCAAGGGGGAGAGGTGAAAAACTGTTTTTT. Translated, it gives CASSQDQSRGRGEKLFF.

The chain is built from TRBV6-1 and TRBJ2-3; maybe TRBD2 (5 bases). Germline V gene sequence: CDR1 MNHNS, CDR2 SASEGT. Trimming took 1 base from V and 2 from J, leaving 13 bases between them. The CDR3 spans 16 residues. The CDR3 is CASSEVMGSPTDTQYF. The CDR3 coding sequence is TGTGCCAGCAGTGAAGTTATGGGGAGCCCCACAGATACGCAGTATTTT.

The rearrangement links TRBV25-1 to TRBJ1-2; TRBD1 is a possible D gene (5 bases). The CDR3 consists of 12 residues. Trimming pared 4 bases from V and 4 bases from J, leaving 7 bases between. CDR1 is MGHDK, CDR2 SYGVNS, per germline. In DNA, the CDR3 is TGTGCCAGCAGTGGAGGGGCCTATGGCTACACCTTC. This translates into CASSGGAYGYTF.

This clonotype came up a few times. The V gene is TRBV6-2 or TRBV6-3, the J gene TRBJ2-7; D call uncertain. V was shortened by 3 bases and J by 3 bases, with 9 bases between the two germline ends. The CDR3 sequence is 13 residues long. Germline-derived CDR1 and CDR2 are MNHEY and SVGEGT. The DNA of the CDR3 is TGTGCCAGCAGTTATAGGTTGGTCTACGAGCAGTACTTC. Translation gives CASSYRLVYEQYF.

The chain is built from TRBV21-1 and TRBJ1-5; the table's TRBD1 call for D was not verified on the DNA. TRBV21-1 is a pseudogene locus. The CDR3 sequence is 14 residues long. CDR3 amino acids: CASSKETDNQPQHF. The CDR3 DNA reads TGTGCCAGCAGCAAAGAGACAGACAATCAGCCCCAGCATTTT.

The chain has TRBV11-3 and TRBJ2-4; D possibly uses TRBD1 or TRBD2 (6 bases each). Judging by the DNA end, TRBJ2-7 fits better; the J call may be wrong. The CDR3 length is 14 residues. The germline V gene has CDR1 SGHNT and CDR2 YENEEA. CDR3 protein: CASSPGALYYEQYF. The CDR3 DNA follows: TGTGCCAGCAGCCCGGGGGCCTTATACTACGAGCAGTACTTC.